Each of the 9 T cell receptor beta chains below was sequenced from the same sample in a study of PD-L1 blockade in urothelial cancer. Measured with immunoSEQ multiplex PCR; TCRdb has only the in-frame clones, and not every one. The sample shows about 88,000 clones, approximately 91% of them seen only once. The source material was PBMCs, sampled around atezolizumab (anti-PD-L1) treatment. All receptors derive from a man aged 60 to 69 with urothelial cancer.

The V and J genes are TRBV14 and TRBJ1-1; TRBD1 aligns across 9 bases. CDR1 is SGHDN and CDR2 is FVKESK in the germline V gene. The CDR3 extends over 15 amino acids. J was trimmed by 5 bases and V by 2 bases; bases with no gene match: 6. CDR3 amino acids: CASSQRSQGATEAFF. As DNA, the CDR3 is TGTGCCAGCAGCCAACGCTCACAGGGGGCGACTGAAGCTTTCTTT.

The chain uses TRBV6-1 and TRBJ1-4, with TRBD1 as a possible D gene (6 bases). The CDR3 has 13 residues. V was trimmed by 7 bases and J by 8 bases, leaving 14 bases between them. Germline V CDR1 and CDR2: MNHNS, SASEGT. CDR3 loop: CASIRTEGEKLFF. In nucleotides, the CDR3 is TGTGCCAGCATTAGGACAGAGGGGGAAAAACTGTTTTTT.

This clone was observed a few times. The chain is built from TRBV7-2 and TRBJ1-1; D is uncertain. V was pared by 7 bases and J by 11 bases, with 14 bases between. Germline V CDR1 and CDR2: SGHTA, FQGNSA. CDR3 length equals 11 residues. DNA of the CDR3: TGTGCCAGCACCCTAGGTTTTAGGGCTTTCTTT. It specifies CASTLGFRAFF.

The chain recombines TRBV19 with TRBJ2-5, with D maybe TRBD1 (5 bases). Deletions cut 10 bases from V and 5 bases from J, with 14 bases between. Germline values: CDR1 LNHDA, CDR2 SQIVND (reference sequence). This CDR3 comprises 12 residues. CDR3: CATHGARETQYF. DNA of the CDR3: TGTGCCACCCATGGGGCGCGGGAGACCCAGTACTTC.

J is TRBJ2-5 and V is TRBV27; perhaps TRBD2 as D (7 bases). Trimming took 5 bases from V and 4 from J, leaving 14 bases between them. This CDR3 is 14 amino acids long. CDR1 is MNHEY and CDR2 is SMNVEV in the germline V gene (reference sequence). The CDR3, as DNA: TGTGCCAGCAGTGCCTGGGGGGGGCTAGAGACCCAGTACTTC. Its protein product is CASSAWGGLETQYF.

This clone was detected a few times. The V call is TRBV2, the J call TRBJ1-1; tentatively, D is TRBD1 (5 bases). Looked up from germline, CDR1 is SNHLY and CDR2 is FYNNEI. With 8 bases removed from V and 0 bases from J, the gap between germline ends came to 13 bases. The CDR3 totals 14 residues. CDR3 sequence reads: CASHTPQVNTEAFF. The CDR3 nucleotides are TGTGCCAGCCATACTCCACAGGTGAACACTGAAGCTTTCTTT.

A single count supports this clone. This sequence joins TRBV29-1 and TRBJ2-1; D possibly corresponds to TRBD2 (6 bases). Germline CDR1 is SQVTM and CDR2 is ANQGSEA. The V end was cut by 1 base, the J end by 9 bases, with 13 bases between. This CDR3 spans 13 amino acids. CDR3 loop: CSVEGEDFIEQFF. The CDR3 DNA reads as TGCAGCGTTGAAGGGGAGGACTTCATTGAGCAGTTCTTC.

The V and J genes are TRBV5-1 and TRBJ1-1; D remains unclear. CDR1 and CDR2 (germline): SGHRS, YFSETQ. This CDR3 is 15 amino acids long. V lost 4 bases and J 4 bases, leaving 17 bases between the germline ends. CDR3 sequence: CASSEHLGSGTEAFF. The CDR3 DNA reads TGCGCCAGCAGCGAGCATCTGGGTTCAGGCACTGAAGCTTTCTTT.

The chain recombines TRBV5-4 with TRBJ2-3; weak D call: TRBD2 (6 bases). Germline V lookup: CDR1 SGHNT, CDR2 YYREEE (reference sequence). Trimming took off 1 base at V and 0 bases at J, with 15 bases between the two ends. The CDR3 consists of 17 residues. The chain's CDR3 is CASSLRVGGPSTDTQYF. The CDR3 nucleotides read TGTGCCAGCAGCTTGAGGGTCGGGGGTCCTAGCACAGATACGCAGTATTTT.